These 27 T cell receptor beta chains originate from one sample sequenced in a study of shared clonotypes between healthy human individuals. Sequencing was performed with immunoSEQ multiplex PCR; in TCRdb, only in-frame clones are kept and a portion is missing. The sample includes around 100,000 clones, around 71% of them seen just once. The sample was memory CD8+ T cells sorted from blood. The subset denotes: CD45RO+ cells pooled with CCR7-negative TemRA cells. The source of these receptors is a woman between 25 and 40 years old in good health.

The gene calls are TRBV2 and TRBJ1-5; 7 positions match TRBD1. The germline CDR1 and CDR2 sequences are SNHLY and FYNNEI. The CDR3 covers 14 residues. Trimming cost V 5 bases and J 3 bases; bases outside gene matches: 4. CDR3 protein: CASSQDRVNQPQHF. CDR3 nucleotides: TGTGCCAGCAGTCAAGACAGGGTCAATCAGCCCCAGCATTTT.

The chain employs TRBV7-8 and TRBJ2-7; D gene ambiguous. V was shortened by 5 bases and J by 0 bases, with 14 bases between the two germline ends. The germline V gene has CDR1 SGHVS and CDR2 FQNEAQ. The CDR3 runs to 15 residues. The CDR3 DNA is TGTGCCAGCAGCCGTTATATTCAGAGCTCCTACGAGCAGTACTTC. It translates to CASSRYIQSSYEQYF. Variable domain in full (rest from reference TRBV7-8 and TRBJ2-7): GAGVSQSPRYKVAKRGQDVALRCDPISGHVSLFWYQQALGQGPEFLTYFQNEAQLDKSGLPSDRFFAERPEGSVSTLKIQRTQQEDSAVYLCASSRYIQSSYEQYFGPGTRLTVT.

This chain connects TRBV5-1 to TRBJ2-3, with 7 bases matching TRBD2. Germline loops: CDR1 SGHRS, CDR2 YFSETQ. CDR3 size: 15 residues. Unmatched junction bases numbered 9, after V lost 4 bases and J lost 4 bases. The CDR3 nucleotides are TGCGCCAGCAGCCCTCAGCGACTAGCTTCAGATACGCAGTATTTT. Translating it yields CASSPQRLASDTQYF.

This clone was detected only a few times. The genes are TRBV6-4 and TRBJ2-4, with TRBD2 identical over 8 bases. The CDR3 consists of 13 residues. Germline loops: CDR1 MRHNA, CDR2 SNTAGT. V was clipped by 6 bases and J by 7 bases; unmatched bases: 5. The CDR3 protein is CASSSGSSNIQYF. CDR3 bases: TGTGCCAGCAGCAGCGGGAGTTCGAACATTCAGTACTTC.

The chain combines TRBV7-6 with TRBJ2-2; D remains unclear. With 4 bases removed from V and 5 bases from J, the gap between germline ends came to 11 bases. The germline gives CDR1 SGHVS, CDR2 FNYEAQ. CDR3 length: 14 amino acids. Written as DNA, the CDR3 is TGTGCCAGCAGCTCCCGTCTAAGAACCGGGGAGCTGTTTTTT. It is translated as CASSSRLRTGELFF.

The rearrangement joins TRBV5-1 to TRBJ2-1, with D maybe TRBD1 (5 bases). The V end lost 3 bases, the J end lost 2 bases, and 12 bases lay between the germline ends. Germline V gene data show CDR1 as SGHRS and CDR2 as YFSETQ. The CDR3 has 15 residues. CDR3 residues: CASSSDSAAYNEQFF. The CDR3, as DNA: TGCGCCAGCAGCTCAGACAGCGCGGCCTACAATGAGCAGTTCTTC.

J is TRBJ1-1 and V is TRBV6-5; D is ambiguous. V was shortened by 10 bases and J by 3 bases, with 9 bases between the two germline ends. The CDR3 sequence is 11 residues long. Germline V gene sequence: CDR1 MNHEY, CDR2 SVGAGI. CDR3 amino acids: CAMLMDTEAFF. The CDR3, as DNA: TGTGCCATGCTGATGGACACTGAAGCTTTCTTT.

V and J are TRBV27 and TRBJ1-4; D is possibly TRBD1 (5 bases). CDR1 MNHEY and CDR2 SMNVEV come from the germline V gene (reference sequence). V lost 5 bases and J lost 0, with 19 bases in between. The CDR3 sequence is 18 residues long. The CDR3 DNA reads TGTGCCAGCAGTCTTTGGGGGACTAGAGATGCAACTAATGAAAAACTGTTTTTT. Protein product: CASSLWGTRDATNEKLFF. Supplemented by reference TRBV27 and TRBJ1-4, the full variable domain reads EAQVTQNPRYLITVTGKKLTVTCSQNMNHEYMSWYRQDPGLGLRQIYYSMNVEVTDKGDVPEGYKVSRKEKRNFPLILESPSPNQTSLYFCASSLWGTRDATNEKLFFGSGTQLSVL.

This clone was seen a handful of times. The chain is built from TRBV13 and TRBJ1-3; D is undetermined. CDR1 PRHDT and CDR2 FYEKMQ come from the germline V gene (reference sequence). The CDR3 runs 17 residues. The germline V and J ends were trimmed by 5 bases and 0 bases, with 17 bases remaining between them. The CDR3 is CASSHRTARVSGNTIYF. Written as DNA, the CDR3 is TGTGCCAGCAGCCATAGGACGGCTCGAGTCTCTGGAAACACCATATATTTT.

The genes are TRBV25-1 and TRBJ2-7; 8 nucleotides match TRBD1. Per the germline V gene, CDR1 is MGHDK and CDR2 is SYGVNS. Germline trimming cut 1 base from V and 7 bases from J; bases unmatched to any gene: 9. The CDR3 totals 15 residues. The DNA of the CDR3 is TGTGCCAGCAGTGAATCGGGACAGGCAGCCGAAGAGCAGTACTTC. Encoded protein: CASSESGQAAEEQYF.

The chain couples TRBV4-1 to TRBJ2-7; TRBD1 might be the D (6 bases). CDR1 is MGHRA, CDR2 YSYEKL, per germline. There are 15 residues in the CDR3. V was clipped by 0 bases and J by 3 bases, with 12 bases between them. CDR3 loop: CASSQDPTGFYEQYF. Here the CDR3 DNA reads TGCGCCAGCAGCCAAGACCCTACAGGGTTCTACGAGCAGTACTTC.

This clone was counted between two and nine times. This chain uses TRBV28 with TRBJ2-7; weak D call: TRBD2 (5 bases). The CDR3 consists of 15 residues. Trimming stripped 7 bases from V and 0 bases from J, with 16 bases between. CDR1 is MDHEN, CDR2 SYDVKM, per germline. The CDR3 sequence is CASTRAGVRSYEQYF. The DNA of the CDR3 is TGTGCCAGCACCCGCGCCGGGGTACGCTCCTACGAGCAGTACTTC.

The sample holds a few counts of this clone. Other DNA variants within this sample encode the same CDR3. The rearrangement uses TRBV9 and TRBJ2-3, with 7 positions matching TRBD2. V lost 4 bases, J lost 6 bases, and 8 bases stayed unmatched. The CDR3 totals 14 residues. Germline V CDR1 and CDR2: SGDLS, YYNGEE. In DNA form, the CDR3 reads TGTGCCAGCAGCTCAAGCGGGAAGCTTGATACGCAGTATTTT. Protein product: CASSSSGKLDTQYF.

CDR3 nucleotide sequence: TGCAGCGTTGTTGGGGGGTATGGATCCCAGCATTTT. It codes for CSVVGGYGSQHF. The chain is built from TRBV29-1 and TRBJ1-5, with D tentatively TRBD1 (5 bases). This CDR3 has 12 residues. The germline V and J ends were trimmed by 4 bases and 11 bases, with 15 bases remaining between them. Germline V CDR1 and CDR2: SQVTM, ANQGSEA.

This clone was seen repeatedly, ten times or more. This rearrangement joins TRBV27 to TRBJ1-2, with a tentative D call TRBD1 (5 bases). V was cut by 4 bases and J by 13 bases, with 16 bases left in between. The CDR3 extends over 12 amino acids. Germline V gene data show CDR1 as MNHEY and CDR2 as SMNVEV (reference sequence). The CDR3 nucleotides read TGTGCCAGCAGTTATCGCCCAGGGATTGTCACCTTC. The encoded protein is CASSYRPGIVTF.

This rearrangement joins TRBV4-1 to TRBJ2-1; 10 positions match TRBD2. The trim removed 0 bases at V and 0 bases at J, leaving 8 bases unmatched. The CDR3 runs to 19 residues. The germline V gene encodes CDR1 MGHRA and CDR2 YSYEKL. CDR3 residues: CASSQERELAGYSYNEQFF. Here the CDR3 DNA reads TGCGCCAGCAGCCAAGAGAGGGAACTAGCGGGATACTCCTACAATGAGCAGTTCTTC.

The DNA of the CDR3 is TGTGCCAGCAGTTTATTTGTCCCGCGGACAGGGAGGACAGATACGCAGTATTTT. It translates to CASSLFVPRTGRTDTQYF. The chain recombines TRBV27 with TRBJ2-3; TRBD1 matches at 8 bases. V lost 1 base and J lost 3; bases outside the gene matches: 12. The CDR3 totals 18 residues. Per germline, CDR1 MNHEY and CDR2 SMNVEV (reference sequence).

The chain joins TRBV14 to TRBJ1-4; D is uncertain. The CDR3 length is 15 residues. Germline V gene data show CDR1 as SGHDN and CDR2 as FVKESK. Trimming removed 4 bases from V and 2 bases from J, with 11 bases in between. CDR3 DNA: TGTGCCAGCAGCCCTTTACCGGCGACTAATGAAAAACTGTTTTTT. This encodes CASSPLPATNEKLFF.

The chain has TRBV7-4 and TRBJ2-5; D is undetermined. V was pared by 0 bases and J by 5 bases, with 10 bases between. The CDR3 is made up of 14 amino acids. CDR1 and CDR2 from the germline V gene are SGHVT and SQSDAQ. This CDR3 is CASSLAKRVETQYF. CDR3 nucleotides: TGTGCCAGCAGCTTAGCGAAAAGGGTGGAGACCCAGTACTTC.

The chain carries TRBV5-8 and TRBJ1-5; no firm D call. Germline-derived CDR1 and CDR2 are SGHTS and YDEGEE. The V gene lost 0 bases and the J gene lost 5 bases, with 3 bases spanning the gap. CDR3 length: 12 residues. CDR3 loop: CASSLGDQPQHF. CDR3 DNA: TGTGCCAGCAGCTTGGGGGATCAGCCCCAGCATTTT.

The chain joins TRBV4-1 to TRBJ2-7; 7 nucleotides match TRBD2. The length of the CDR3 is 16 residues. Germline values: CDR1 MGHRA, CDR2 YSYEKL. V lost 4 bases, J lost 0 bases, and 9 bases stayed unmatched. The CDR3 loop reads CASSPGPGGTSYEQYF. The CDR3 region has the DNA TGCGCCAGCAGCCCCGGCCCGGGGGGAACCTCCTACGAGCAGTACTTC.

This clone was observed a handful of times. CDR3 DNA: TGTGCCAGCAGTGAAGGGAACGCTGCTACAGATACGCAGTATTTT. It codes for CASSEGNAATDTQYF. V usage is TRBV6-1 and J usage is TRBJ2-3; D remains unclear. The V and J ends lost 1 base and 3 bases respectively, with 11 bases between them. CDR3 length equals 15 residues. CDR1 is MNHNS, CDR2 SASEGT, per germline.

This clone was counted between two and nine times. This sequence joins TRBV5-6 and TRBJ1-1; 9 positions match TRBD1. The germline V gene encodes CDR1 SGHDT and CDR2 YYEEEE. J lost 6 bases, V lost 4 bases, and 13 bases had no gene match. This CDR3 comprises 16 residues. The CDR3 nucleotides are TGTGCCAGCAGCAATTCTCCCGGGACAGGGTTGCCTGAAGCTTTCTTT. It is translated as CASSNSPGTGLPEAFF.

This chain uses TRBV5-1 with TRBJ2-3; D is tentatively TRBD1 or TRBD2 (5 bases each). The V gene's germline CDR1 is SGHRS and CDR2 YFSETQ. The V and J ends lost 0 bases and 6 bases respectively, with 11 bases between them. This CDR3 is built from 14 residues. The CDR3 region has the DNA TGCGCCAGCAGCTTGGCCGGGACCCCGGATACGCAGTATTTT. Translated: CASSLAGTPDTQYF.

The V gene is TRBV5-6, the J gene TRBJ2-7; D remains unclear. The germline CDR1 and CDR2 sequences are SGHDT and YYEEEE. There are 14 residues in the CDR3. Between the trimmed V and J ends, which lost 1 base and 2 bases, there was a span of 10 bases. CDR3 residues: CASSLLGITYEQYF. The CDR3 nucleotides are TGTGCCAGCAGCTTGTTAGGGATCACCTACGAGCAGTACTTC. Together with reference TRBV5-6 and TRBJ2-7, the CDR3 gives the full variable domain: DAGVTQSPTHLIKTRGQQVTLRCSPKSGHDTVSWYQQALGQGPQFIFQYYEEEERQRGNFPDRFSGHQFPNYSSELNVNALLLGDSALYLCASSLLGITYEQYFGPGTRLTVT.

The gene calls are TRBV7-6 and TRBJ2-7; 9 nucleotides match TRBD2. The CDR3 contains 18 residues. The germline V gene encodes CDR1 SGHVS and CDR2 FNYEAQ. Trimming took 1 base from V and 8 from J; bases not matched to a gene: 18. In DNA, the CDR3 is TGTGCCAGCAGCTTAGGAGGTGATTCCAGCGGGAGGTTCATACAGCAGTACTTC. It codes for CASSLGGDSSGRFIQQYF.

The genes are TRBV6-1 and TRBJ2-1; TRBD2 matches at 13 bases. V shed 6 bases and J 10 bases; nucleotides not matched to a gene: 9. This CDR3 region has 15 residues. Germline CDR1 MNHNS, CDR2 SASEGT. The CDR3 coding sequence is TGTGCCAGCAGAAGGACTAGCGGGAGCGTAAGGGAGCAGTTCTTC. Translation: CASRRTSGSVREQFF.